The 11 T cell receptor beta chains presented below share a single source sample, sequenced in a study of T cells in Graves' hyperthyroidism and ophthalmopathy. From RNA transcripts, TCR beta CDR3 regions were amplified. First-round RT-PCR of the TCR CDR3 relied on the HTBI primer set. TCRdb fed the multiplex PCR reads into MiXCR, producing one record per CDR3 protein. Among some 270,000 distinct CDR3 sequences listed, about 25% were seen once. Sequencing was done on a sample of blood. Receptors originate from a woman in her thirties or forties with Graves' ophthalmopathy.

This clonotype showed up many times. The V and J genes are TRBV13 and TRBJ1-2, with unresolved D. Trimming left V 3 bases short and J 8 bases short, with 16 bases between. This CDR3 region has 14 residues. Germline-derived CDR1 and CDR2 are PRHDT and FYEKMQ (reference sequence). DNA for the CDR3: TGTGCCAGCAGCTTCGGGTCTCCCTCTGAAGGCTACACCTTC. Translation gives CASSFGSPSEGYTF.

Many counts were recorded for this clonotype. The genes are TRBV27 and TRBJ2-7; no clear D gene. Germline V gene data show CDR1 as MNHEY and CDR2 as SMNVEV (reference sequence). This CDR3 has 14 residues. The ends were cut back, 0 bases at V and 7 bases at J, with 13 bases in the middle. The DNA for the CDR3 is TGTGCCAGCAGTTTATCGTGGTACCCTAAAGAGCAGTACTTC. Translating it yields CASSLSWYPKEQYF.

This clonotype has a count of ten or more. This sequence joins TRBV20-1 and TRBJ1-2, with 8 bases that match TRBD1. This CDR3 has 14 residues. Germline-derived CDR1 and CDR2 are DFQATT and SNEGSKA (reference sequence). V shed 5 bases and J 2 bases; nucleotides not matched to a gene: 7. The chain's CDR3 is CSACGQGTNYGYTF. The CDR3 nucleotides are TGCAGTGCTTGCGGACAGGGAACAAACTATGGCTACACCTTC.

This clonotype showed up many times. This may be a read error: a much more frequent sequence differs by one nucleotide. This sequence joins TRBV20-1 and TRBJ1-1; D remains unclear. Germline-derived CDR1 and CDR2 are DFQATT and SNEGSKA (reference sequence). The CDR3 length is 13 residues. CDR3: CSARDQRNTEALF. CDR3 coding DNA: TGCAGTGCTAGAGATCAAAGGAACACTGAAGCTCTCTTT.

This clonotype was seen ten or more times. The J gene is TRBJ1-5, the V gene TRBV20-1, with a weak D call TRBD1 (5 bases). Germline V lookup: CDR1 DFQATT, CDR2 SNEGSKA (reference sequence). V was pared by 4 bases and J by 0 bases, with 22 bases between. The length of the CDR3 is 18 residues. The CDR3 sequence is CSANPPGAGSNSNQPQHF. The CDR3, as DNA: TGCAGTGCTAACCCGCCCGGGGCAGGGTCAAATAGCAATCAGCCCCAGCATTTT.

The chain links TRBV11-2 to TRBJ1-2; D is ambiguous. In germline, CDR1 is SGHAT, CDR2 FQNNGV. The CDR3 consists of 18 residues. V lost 0 bases to trimming and J lost 5 bases, with 22 bases between them. The CDR3 is CASSLDGVGRTTLYGYTF. The DNA for the CDR3 is TGTGCCAGCAGCTTAGACGGGGTGGGAAGGACTACCCTTTATGGCTACACCTTC.

As regards this clonotype: At one boundary the junction diverges from the germline segment, which might be a read error. The V and J genes are TRBV28 and TRBJ1-5; the D is unclear. The CDR3 is 13 residues long. Germline CDR1 reads MDHEN; CDR2 reads SYDVKM. CDR3 coding DNA: TGTGCCAGCACAGTCTATAGCAATCAGCCCCAGCTTTTT. It encodes CASTVYSNQPQLF.

This clonotype appeared many times. The rearrangement uses TRBV28 and TRBJ2-7; 10 nucleotides line up with TRBD2. This CDR3 is built from 15 residues. Per germline, CDR1 MDHEN and CDR2 SYDVKM. The junction had 9 bases not matched to a gene; V was cut back by 4 bases and J by 6 bases. DNA for the CDR3: TGTGCCAGCAGTTCACTGGCTAGCGGGAGTGCCGAGCAGTACTTC. This encodes CASSSLASGSAEQYF. Together with reference TRBV28 and TRBJ2-7, the CDR3 gives the full variable domain: DVKVTQSSRYLVKRTGEKVFLECVQDMDHENMFWYRQDPGLGLRLIYFSYDVKMKEKGDIPEGYSVSREKKERFSLILESASTNQTSMYLCASSSLASGSAEQYFGPGTRLTVT.

At least ten counts were recorded for this clonotype. The chain combines TRBV6-1 with TRBJ2-7; TRBD1 aligns across 8 bases. The CDR3 covers 15 residues. Germline CDR1 MNHNS, CDR2 SASEGT. V gave up 0 bases and J gave up 4 bases; unmatched junction bases: 5. CDR3 in amino acids: CASSEAGQGWYEQYF. The CDR3 DNA is TGTGCCAGCAGTGAAGCCGGACAGGGTTGGTACGAGCAGTACTTC.

This clonotype was recorded many times. The V call is TRBV28, the J call TRBJ1-1; D is possibly TRBD1 (5 bases). CDR1 is MDHEN and CDR2 is SYDVKM in the germline V gene. V was cut by 1 base and J by 11 bases, with 11 bases left in between. The CDR3 has 12 amino acids. CDR3 protein: CASSLYQGSAFF. CDR3 in DNA: TGTGCCAGCAGTTTATACCAGGGTTCGGCTTTCTTT. Combining the CDR3 with reference TRBV28 and TRBJ1-1 gives the whole variable domain DVKVTQSSRYLVKRTGEKVFLECVQDMDHENMFWYRQDPGLGLRLIYFSYDVKMKEKGDIPEGYSVSREKKERFSLILESASTNQTSMYLCASSLYQGSAFFGQGTRLTVV.

This clonotype was counted many times. V and J are TRBV10-2 and TRBJ2-7; D not certain. The V and J ends lost 6 bases and 2 bases respectively, with 11 bases between them. Germline V gives CDR1 WSHSY, CDR2 SAAADI. CDR3 length: 13 amino acids. In DNA, the CDR3 is TGCGCCAGCAGGACCGACAAGACCTACGAGCAGTACTTC. Residues: CASRTDKTYEQYF.